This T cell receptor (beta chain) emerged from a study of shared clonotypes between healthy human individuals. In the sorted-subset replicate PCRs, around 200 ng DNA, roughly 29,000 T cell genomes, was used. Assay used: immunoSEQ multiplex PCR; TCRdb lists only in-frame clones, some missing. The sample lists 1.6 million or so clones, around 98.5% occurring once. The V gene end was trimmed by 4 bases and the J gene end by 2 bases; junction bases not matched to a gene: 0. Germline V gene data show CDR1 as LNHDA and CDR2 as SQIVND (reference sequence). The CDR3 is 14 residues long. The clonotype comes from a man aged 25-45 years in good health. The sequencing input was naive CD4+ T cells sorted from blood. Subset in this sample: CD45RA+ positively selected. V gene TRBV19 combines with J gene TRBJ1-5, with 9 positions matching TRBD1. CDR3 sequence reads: CASSRTGGNQPQHF. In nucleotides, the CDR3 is TGTGCCAGTAGTAGGACAGGGGGCAATCAGCCCCAGCATTTT.